This T cell receptor (beta chain) comes out of a study of blood T cells in healthy people across ages. The use of a sample-barcoded 5' primer and a J-beta primer mix characterized a second PCR of about 6 to 11 cycles. TCRdb called the 5' RACE reads again in MiXCR, with one record for every CDR3 protein. The table has hundreds of thousands of distinct CDR3 sequences, over 20% seen once. CDR3 length: 17 amino acids. The germline CDR1 and CDR2 sequences are MGHRA and YSYEKL. The ends were cut back, 0 bases at V and 0 bases at J, with 12 bases in the middle. This clonotype was counted only a few times. The TCR comes from a man in his 70s in good health. This chain joins TRBV4-1 and TRBJ2-1; TRBD2 might be the D (5 bases). The sequenced sample consisted of blood. The CDR3 sequence is CASSQESGSSSYNEQFF. CDR3 nucleotides: TGCGCCAGCAGCCAAGAAAGCGGATCCAGCTCCTACAATGAGCAGTTCTTC.